This paragraph covers one T cell receptor beta chain sequence. Its specificity is not known. The record originates from a study of T cell responses to AZD1222 COVID-19 vaccine. Study conclusions and caveats: The study found vaccine-associated CD4 TCRs spanning spike, dominant at 160-218 and 743-854. Baseline serology detected seropositivity in only a handful of AZD1222 recipients.

The V and J ends lost 3 bases and 0 bases respectively, with 12 bases between them. CDR1 SGHAT and CDR2 FQNNGV come from the germline V gene. The CDR3 has 16 amino acids. Sequencing was performed with immunoSEQ multiplex PCR; in TCRdb, only in-frame clones are kept and a portion is missing. Of about 86,000 clones listed, around 80% were seen once; the top ten hold around 21%. Sequencing used peripheral blood, obtained on day 0 of AZD1222 vaccination. The V call is TRBV11-2, the J call TRBJ2-1; D call uncertain. The receptor was derived from an adult in good health. This CDR3 is CASSFSQFRSYNEQFF. The CDR3 region has the DNA TGTGCCAGCAGCTTCTCACAGTTTCGCTCCTACAATGAGCAGTTCTTC.